Listed below are T cell receptor beta chains from one sample, sequenced in a study of monozygotic twins with cystic fibrosis. Clones were sequenced by immunoSEQ multiplex PCR, and TCRdb holds only the in-frame ones, with some missing. The sample consists of 25,000 to 30,000 clones, about nine tenths of them appearing once. The sample was blood. The receptors were gathered from a girl between 2 and 10 years old with cystic fibrosis. Each CDR3 is given with its conserved first and last residue. A D gene is named only where the DNA matches it firmly. Expanded clones get a size class; other rows say once, few or many, or leave the size out.

clone_size: -; d_call: -; j_call: TRBJ2-4; v_call: TRBV4-1; cdr3_nt: TGCGCCAGCAGCCCGCCGGGGGGGACAGGGACGGCCCAATGGGAAAACATTCAGTACTTC; cdr3_aa: CASSPPGGTGTAQWENIQYF
clone_size: -; d_call: TRBD2; j_call: TRBJ2-2; v_call: TRBV2; cdr3_nt: TGTGCCAGCAGTCCCCAAACCACCCGCGGGGGGGCTACCGGGGAGCTGTTTTTT; cdr3_aa: CASSPQTTRGGATGELFF
clone_size: -; d_call: -; j_call: TRBJ2-7; v_call: TRBV7-6; cdr3_nt: TGTGCCAGCACCCTCATCCAGGGGGGGGACGAGCAGTACTTC; cdr3_aa: CASTLIQGGDEQYF
clone_size: -; d_call: TRBD2; j_call: TRBJ2-7; v_call: TRBV6-1; cdr3_nt: TGTGCCAGCAGACAGACTAGCGGGGACCTTTACGAGCAGTACTTC; cdr3_aa: CASRQTSGDLYEQYF
clone_size: -; d_call: -; j_call: TRBJ2-3; v_call: TRBV11-2; cdr3_nt: TGTGCCAGCAGCTTCCGGAGACTAGATACGCAGTATTTT; cdr3_aa: CASSFRRLDTQYF
clone_size: -; d_call: -; j_call: TRBJ1-6; v_call: TRBV11-2; cdr3_nt: TGTGCCAGCAGCGGGGTATTGTATTCACCCCTCCACTTT; cdr3_aa: CASSGVLYSPLHF
clone_size: -; d_call: TRBD2; j_call: TRBJ2-3; v_call: TRBV7-2; cdr3_nt: TGTGCCAGCAGCCCAGCGGGGGCACGTAAACCGACAGATACGCAGTATTTT; cdr3_aa: CASSPAGARKPTDTQYF
clone_size: -; d_call: TRBD1; j_call: TRBJ1-1; v_call: TRBV14; cdr3_nt: TGTGCCAGCAGCCAGATCGGGACAGGCTTCTGGCAGACTGAAGCTTTCTTT; cdr3_aa: CASSQIGTGFWQTEAFF
clone_size: once; d_call: -; j_call: TRBJ2-5; v_call: TRBV5-5; cdr3_nt: TGTGCCAGCAGCTTTCTGGGACGTCCCCAAGAGGCCCAGTACTTC; cdr3_aa: CASSFLGRPQEAQYF
clone_size: once; d_call: TRBD1; j_call: TRBJ2-3; v_call: TRBV2; cdr3_nt: TGTGCCAGCATCGTAACAGGGGTTGACACAGATACGCAGTATTTT; cdr3_aa: CASIVTGVDTDTQYF
clone_size: -; d_call: TRBD1; j_call: TRBJ2-2; v_call: TRBV18; cdr3_nt: TGTGCCAGCTCACCGGACAGGGTGACCACCGGGGAGCTGTTTTTT; cdr3_aa: CASSPDRVTTGELFF
clone_size: -; d_call: -; j_call: TRBJ1-4; v_call: TRBV7-2; cdr3_nt: TGTGCCAGCAGCTTAAACGGGCTCCCTAATGAAAAACTGTTTTTT; cdr3_aa: CASSLNGLPNEKLFF
clone_size: -; d_call: TRBD2; j_call: TRBJ2-3; v_call: TRBV4-1; cdr3_nt: TGCGCCAGCAGCCAAGAGCTAGCGGCAAAAAACACAGATACGCAGTATTTT; cdr3_aa: CASSQELAAKNTDTQYF
clone_size: once; d_call: TRBD2; j_call: TRBJ2-1; v_call: TRBV4-3; cdr3_nt: TGCGCCAGCAGCCAACTAGCGGGGGGGCTGGAAGAGCAGTTCTTC; cdr3_aa: CASSQLAGGLEEQFF
clone_size: -; d_call: TRBD2; j_call: TRBJ2-7; v_call: TRBV7-2; cdr3_nt: TGTGCCAGCAGCTTAGGGGGACTAGCGGGGAATGAGCAGTACTTC; cdr3_aa: CASSLGGLAGNEQYF
clone_size: -; d_call: TRBD1; j_call: TRBJ2-7; v_call: TRBV5-1; cdr3_nt: TGCGCCAGCAGCTTGGTGACAGGGTACGAGCAGTACTTC; cdr3_aa: CASSLVTGYEQYF
clone_size: -; d_call: -; j_call: TRBJ2-3; v_call: TRBV2; cdr3_nt: TGTGCCAGCAGAGAAACTAGCTCTAGCACAGATACGCAGTATTTT; cdr3_aa: CASRETSSSTDTQYF
clone_size: -; d_call: TRBD2; j_call: TRBJ2-3; v_call: TRBV4-2; cdr3_nt: TGTGCCAGCAGCCAAGTGAGTGAGACTAGCGGCCCAGATACGCAGTATTTT; cdr3_aa: CASSQVSETSGPDTQYF
clone_size: -; d_call: -; j_call: TRBJ2-5; v_call: TRBV7-7; cdr3_nt: TGTGCCAGCAGCGGTCCCGGGAAGACCCAGTACTTC; cdr3_aa: CASSGPGKTQYF
clone_size: -; d_call: -; j_call: TRBJ1-2; v_call: TRBV11-2; cdr3_nt: TGTGCCAGCAGCTATGGGGCGATTTTTAACTATGGCTACACCTTC; cdr3_aa: CASSYGAIFNYGYTF
clone_size: -; d_call: TRBD1; j_call: TRBJ1-1; v_call: TRBV4-2; cdr3_nt: TGTGCCAGCAGCCAAGATTCAGGGGGCGGCACTGAAGCTTTCTTT; cdr3_aa: CASSQDSGGGTEAFF
clone_size: -; d_call: TRBD2; j_call: TRBJ2-7; v_call: TRBV4-2; cdr3_nt: TGTGCCAGCAGCCAAGTGTCTAGCGGCGCCTACGAGCAGTACTTC; cdr3_aa: CASSQVSSGAYEQYF
clone_size: -; d_call: TRBD1; j_call: TRBJ1-6; v_call: TRBV4-2; cdr3_nt: TGTGCCAGCAGCCGGTACCCCCGGAGTTTACTAGGACAGGTACAGAGCTCCTATAATTCACCCCTCCACTTT; cdr3_aa: CASSRYPRSLLGQVQSSYNSPLHF
clone_size: -; d_call: -; j_call: TRBJ2-2; v_call: TRBV11-2; cdr3_nt: TGTGCCAGCAGCTCGGGGGAAAGACGGGGCCCCACCGGGGAGCTGTTTTTT; cdr3_aa: CASSSGERRGPTGELFF
clone_size: -; d_call: TRBD2; j_call: TRBJ2-1; v_call: TRBV19; cdr3_nt: TGTGCCAGTAGTCTTAGCGGGGGGCCGGTTGAGCAGTTCTTC; cdr3_aa: CASSLSGGPVEQFF
clone_size: -; d_call: -; j_call: TRBJ2-5; v_call: TRBV5-1; cdr3_nt: TGCGCCAGCAGCAAATTAGATCAAGAGACCCAGTACTTC; cdr3_aa: CASSKLDQETQYF
clone_size: -; d_call: -; j_call: TRBJ2-7; v_call: TRBV7-6; cdr3_nt: TGTGCCAGCAGCTTAGTTGGGGCGGGCCCCTACGAGCAGTACTTC; cdr3_aa: CASSLVGAGPYEQYF
clone_size: -; d_call: -; j_call: TRBJ2-1; v_call: TRBV5-1; cdr3_nt: TGCGCCAGCAGCTTGGTCGATCGGGGCGGTTTGAATGAGCAGTTCTTC; cdr3_aa: CASSLVDRGGLNEQFF
clone_size: -; d_call: -; j_call: TRBJ1-1; v_call: TRBV27; cdr3_nt: TGTGCCAGCAGTTTAAGATTAGGAAACACTGAAGCTTTCTTT; cdr3_aa: CASSLRLGNTEAFF
clone_size: -; d_call: -; j_call: TRBJ1-1; v_call: TRBV10-3; cdr3_nt: TGTGCCATCAACCCGGTTGGGGGCAACACTGAAGCTTTCTTT; cdr3_aa: CAINPVGGNTEAFF
clone_size: -; d_call: TRBD1; j_call: TRBJ1-1; v_call: TRBV2; cdr3_nt: TGTGCCAGCACCCGAGGCCCCGGGACAGCGGTTACCGGGACTGAAGCTTTCTTT; cdr3_aa: CASTRGPGTAVTGTEAFF
clone_size: -; d_call: TRBD1; j_call: TRBJ1-6; v_call: TRBV19; cdr3_nt: TGTGCCAGTAGTCCCCTTGGGACAGGGGTTTCAACCCTCCACTTT; cdr3_aa: CASSPLGTGVSTLHF
clone_size: once; d_call: -; j_call: TRBJ1-2; v_call: TRBV5-1; cdr3_nt: TGCGCCAGCAGCTTAGAAGACAGTGACTATGGCTACACCTTC; cdr3_aa: CASSLEDSDYGYTF
clone_size: once; d_call: -; j_call: TRBJ1-6; v_call: TRBV5-6; cdr3_nt: TGTGCCAGCAGCTTGCGCGCGACAGGAGACTCACCCCTCCACTTT; cdr3_aa: CASSLRATGDSPLHF
clone_size: -; d_call: -; j_call: TRBJ2-7; v_call: TRBV10-3; cdr3_nt: TGTGCCATCAGTGACCACCGGGACACCTCGGGGGAAATTGGGTACGAGCAGTACTTC; cdr3_aa: CAISDHRDTSGEIGYEQYF
clone_size: -; d_call: -; j_call: TRBJ2-3; v_call: TRBV18; cdr3_nt: TGTGCCAGCTCACCAAACGGACGAGACACAGATACGCAGTATTTT; cdr3_aa: CASSPNGRDTDTQYF
clone_size: -; d_call: -; j_call: TRBJ1-5; v_call: TRBV5-6; cdr3_nt: TGTGCCAGCAGCTTGGCCGCCGGGACTGGCAATCAGCCCCAGCATTTT; cdr3_aa: CASSLAAGTGNQPQHF
clone_size: -; d_call: TRBD1; j_call: TRBJ1-3; v_call: TRBV11-1; cdr3_nt: TGTGCCAGCAGCTTACCCAGGGCGATGGGACAGGACTCTGGAAACACCATATATTTT; cdr3_aa: CASSLPRAMGQDSGNTIYF
clone_size: -; d_call: TRBD2; j_call: TRBJ2-3; v_call: TRBV27; cdr3_nt: TGTGCCAGCAGGGGCGGACTAGCGAAGACAGATACGCAGTATTTT; cdr3_aa: CASRGGLAKTDTQYF
clone_size: -; d_call: TRBD1; j_call: TRBJ1-6; v_call: TRBV14; cdr3_nt: TGTGCCAGCAGCCAAGTTCAGGGGGCATCACCCCTCCACTTT; cdr3_aa: CASSQVQGASPLHF
clone_size: once; d_call: TRBD2; j_call: TRBJ2-1; v_call: TRBV6-1; cdr3_nt: TGTGCCAGCAGTGAAAGGAGCGGGGGACGATACAATGAGCAGTTCTTC; cdr3_aa: CASSERSGGRYNEQFF
clone_size: -; d_call: TRBD2; j_call: TRBJ2-7; v_call: TRBV13; cdr3_nt: TGTGCCAGCAGCTTAGGCCGGGGCGGGGGGTACTCCTACGAGCAGTACTTC; cdr3_aa: CASSLGRGGGYSYEQYF
clone_size: -; d_call: TRBD2; j_call: TRBJ2-1; v_call: TRBV10-3; cdr3_nt: TGTGCCATCAGTGCGGGGGGGAGTTACAATGAGCAGTTCTTC; cdr3_aa: CAISAGGSYNEQFF
clone_size: once; d_call: -; j_call: TRBJ2-2; v_call: TRBV18; cdr3_nt: TGTGCCAGCTCACCCTTGGAAAACACCGGGGAGCTGTTTTTT; cdr3_aa: CASSPLENTGELFF
clone_size: -; d_call: -; j_call: TRBJ2-7; v_call: TRBV6-5; cdr3_nt: TGTGCCAGCAGTTTCCGGGGGCCCTACGAGCAGTACTTC; cdr3_aa: CASSFRGPYEQYF
clone_size: -; d_call: -; j_call: TRBJ1-5; v_call: TRBV4-1; cdr3_nt: TGCGCCAGCAGCCCGCTACGGGGGGCGGGAAGCAATCAGCCCCAGCATTTT; cdr3_aa: CASSPLRGAGSNQPQHF
clone_size: -; d_call: -; j_call: TRBJ1-2; v_call: TRBV6-1; cdr3_nt: TGTGCCAGCAGTGAACAGATAAACTATGGCTACACCTTC; cdr3_aa: CASSEQINYGYTF
clone_size: once; d_call: -; j_call: TRBJ2-1; v_call: TRBV20-1; cdr3_nt: TGCAGTGGTCCTAGGGCGGGTGAGCAGTTCTTC; cdr3_aa: CSGPRAGEQFF
clone_size: -; d_call: -; j_call: TRBJ2-3; v_call: TRBV4-1; cdr3_nt: TGCGCCAGCAGTGGGGGCCCATACGCCACAGATACGCAGTATTTT; cdr3_aa: CASSGGPYATDTQYF
clone_size: -; d_call: TRBD2; j_call: TRBJ2-5; v_call: TRBV2; cdr3_nt: TGTGCCAGCAGCGGACTAGCGGGGGGAACCCAGTACTTC; cdr3_aa: CASSGLAGGTQYF
clone_size: -; d_call: -; j_call: TRBJ1-6; v_call: TRBV4-2; cdr3_nt: TGTGCCAGCAGCCAAGATCCGGGGGGTAATTCACCCCTCCACTTT; cdr3_aa: CASSQDPGGNSPLHF
clone_size: -; d_call: -; j_call: TRBJ2-7; v_call: TRBV5-6; cdr3_nt: TGTGCCAGCAGCTTTGTCGGACCCCGGGCATCCTACGAGCAGTACTTC; cdr3_aa: CASSFVGPRASYEQYF
clone_size: -; d_call: TRBD2; j_call: TRBJ2-7; v_call: TRBV6-1; cdr3_nt: TGTGCCAGCAGTGAAAACCAACTAGCGGGGGCTCTCTACGAGCAGTACTTC; cdr3_aa: CASSENQLAGALYEQYF
clone_size: -; d_call: -; j_call: TRBJ1-2; v_call: TRBV5-1; cdr3_nt: TGCGCCAGCGAGTCACGTAGGGAGACCCTCTATGGCTACACCTTC; cdr3_aa: CASESRRETLYGYTF
clone_size: -; d_call: -; j_call: TRBJ2-7; v_call: TRBV10-2; cdr3_nt: TGCGCCAGCAGCGGCAGACTAGGATCCTACGAGCAGTACTTC; cdr3_aa: CASSGRLGSYEQYF